This T cell receptor (beta chain) comes out of a study of Graves' ophthalmopathy and Graves' hyperthyroidism. Study-wide points: Sensitivity reached 60% to 71% and specificity just under 75% when the model predicted ophthalmopathy progression.

This clonotype appeared a few times. The antigen remains unidentified. TCR beta CDR3 amplification used RNA transcripts. HTBI-primed first-round RT-PCR preceded second-round multiplex PCR. Using its own MiXCR run on the multiplex PCR reads, TCRdb lists one record per CDR3 protein. There are approximately 540,000 distinct CDR3 sequences in the sample; less than 40% occur only once, and about 4.1% lies in the top ten. Sequencing used peripheral blood or thyroid tissue (not recorded which). The sequence was obtained from an adult man with Graves' hyperthyroidism.

This CDR3 reads CASSLVGQGYGYTF. As DNA, the CDR3 is TGCGCCAGCAGCTTGGTGGGACAGGGATATGGCTACACCTTC. V usage is TRBV5-1 and J usage is TRBJ1-2, with 9 bases lining up with TRBD1. The germline gives CDR1 SGHRS, CDR2 YFSETQ. V trimming: 0 bases; J trimming: 5 bases; junction bases outside the gene matches: 2. CDR3 length equals 14 residues.